This entry lists 2 T cell receptor beta chains sequenced from one sample in a study of cytomegalovirus exposure and HLA in healthy donors. The PCR made use of 60 Vbeta and 13 Jbeta primers. Sequencing was performed with immunoSEQ multiplex PCR; in TCRdb, only in-frame clones are kept and a portion is missing. The table records 150,000 to 200,000 clones, 70% to 80% of them present only once. Sample: PBMCs. These receptors were taken from a man aged 25 to 40 in good health and CMV-seronegative.

The rearrangement uses TRBV5-1 and TRBJ2-1, with 9 bases identical to TRBD1. Germline V gene sequence: CDR1 SGHRS, CDR2 YFSETQ. This CDR3 comprises 15 residues. The J segment lost 9 bases and the V segment lost 0 bases, leaving 7 bases of the junction unmatched. In nucleotides, the CDR3 is TGCGCCAGCAGCTTGGAGGGACAGGGTCACGGTGAGCAGTTCTTC. This gives the protein CASSLEGQGHGEQFF.

V usage is TRBV9 and J usage is TRBJ2-6; the match to TRBD1 covers 9 bases. The V segment lost 5 bases and the J segment 0 bases; nucleotides outside the gene matches: 3. The CDR3 contains 16 residues. CDR1 and CDR2 (germline): SGDLS, YYNGEE. The CDR3 protein is CASRDRGASGANVLTF. The CDR3 DNA sequence: TGTGCCAGCAGGGACAGGGGCGCCTCTGGGGCCAACGTCCTGACTTTC. Filled out from reference TRBV9 and TRBJ2-6, the complete variable domain reads DSGVTQTPKHLITATGQRVTLRCSPRSGDLSVYWYQQSLDQGLQFLIQYYNGEERAKGNILERFSAQQFPDLHSELNLSSLELGDSALYFCASRDRGASGANVLTFGAGSRLTVL.